Reported below is one TCR beta chain. Its specificity is unknown. In the naive CD8 group, cells lacked CD45RO and were positively selected for CCR7, so terminally differentiated effector memory CD45RA+ cells were left out. These data originate in a study of shared clonotypes between healthy human individuals. The germline V gene has CDR1 SGHVS and CDR2 FQNEAQ. Trimming removed 2 bases at V and 0 bases at J, with 16 bases between. The CDR3 extends over 17 amino acids. Findings and limits, study-wide: An effect of sequencing depth on clonotype sharing among donors was expected. Compared with memory subsets, naive subsets generally had larger estimated richness.

An approximately 200 ng quantity of DNA, some 30,000 T cell genomes, went into the sorted-subset replicate PCRs. Authors' analysis steps: Junction-only immunoSEQ sequences carried no quality scores, so filtering differed. Libraries were prepared by immunoSEQ multiplex PCR; TCRdb keeps only in-frame clonotypes and omits some of them. That table gives V, J and clone size, and the DNA gave D and trimming. The table lists about 2 million clones, roughly 95% of them singletons, with more than 0.95% in the top ten. The sample comprised naive CD8+ T cells sorted from blood. The chain links TRBV7-8 to TRBJ1-1, with a tentative D call TRBD1 (5 bases). The sequence derives from a man younger than 30 in good health. CDR3 DNA sequence: TGTGCCAGCAGCTTACCCTACGGGCGGGGCGTGAACACTGAAGCTTTCTTT. This sequence encodes CASSLPYGRGVNTEAFF.